This entry features one T cell receptor (beta chain) sequence. Its antigen is not known. This CDR3 spans 16 amino acids. V lost 4 bases to trimming and J lost 0 bases; unmatched junction nucleotides: 7. From germline, CDR1 is SGHDT and CDR2 YYEEEE. RNA transcripts gave rise to amplified TCR beta CDR3 regions. Primed by the HTBI set, a first-round RT-PCR was run on the TCR CDR3. TCRdb reprocessed the multiplex PCR reads with MiXCR, giving one entry per CDR3 protein. The sample lists more than 600,000 distinct CDR3 sequences, 16% occurring once. This sample is drawn from a study of T cells in Graves' hyperthyroidism and ophthalmopathy. Whole-study findings and limits: Among clonotypes expanded in thyroid above 0.001, most were also found in blood.

Sequencing was performed on blood. V gene TRBV5-6 combines with J gene TRBJ2-1; 7 nucleotides agree with TRBD2. The clonotype comes from a man younger than 30 with Graves' hyperthyroidism. The CDR3 DNA sequence: TGTGCCAGCAGCCCCATCGCGGGGGTCTCCTACAATGAGCAGTTCTTC. It codes for CASSPIAGVSYNEQFF.